This record concerns one TCR beta chain sequence. Amplification of TCR beta used genomic DNA extracted from peripheral blood. The data originate from a study of T cell repertoires in aging, cancer and after chemotherapy. TRB rearrangements spanning V, D and J were amplified using mixed TRB-A/B primers. TCRdb analysed the multiplex PCR reads with MiXCR anew, one entry per CDR3 protein. The data contain 2,500 to 3,500 distinct CDR3 sequences, around 27% of them singletons. This CDR3 has 14 amino acids. Trimming cost V 7 bases and J 6 bases; bases outside gene matches: 10. V is TRBV12-3 or TRBV12-4 and J is TRBJ2-7; 9 bases fit TRBD2. This clonotype was sampled from a human donor with a solid tumor. Sequenced: blood. The CDR3 DNA reads as TGTGCCAGCACTCCTAGCGGGACTACTCTCGAGCAGTACTTC. This sequence encodes CASTPSGTTLEQYF.